Listed here are 30 T cell receptor beta chains from one sample, sequenced in a study of blood T cell repertoires in COVID-19. This table comes from immunoSEQ multiplex PCR, and its TCRdb copy is limited to in-frame clones, with some not included. The sample has about 400,000 clones; roughly 87% are singletons. The sequencing sample was made of PBMCs or T cells enriched from blood (not recorded which). All receptors come from a woman aged 40 to 50 with acute COVID-19.

The CDR3 DNA reads TGTGCCAGCAGCCCGACTAGAGATACGCAGTATTTT. It yields the protein CASSPTRDTQYF. The rearrangement links TRBV2 to TRBJ2-3; D might be TRBD2 (6 bases). V was shortened by 6 bases and J by 5 bases, with 9 bases between the two germline ends. The CDR3 runs to 12 residues. Germline assignment: CDR1 SNHLY and CDR2 FYNNEI.

This sequence joins TRBV7-9 and TRBJ2-3, with D perhaps matching TRBD2 (6 bases). CDR1 and CDR2 (germline): SEHNR, FQNEAQ (reference sequence). Between the trimmed V and J ends, which lost 8 bases and 4 bases, there was a span of 16 bases. The CDR3 loop spans 14 amino acids. CDR3 sequence (DNA): TGTGCCAGCTTAGCGGCCGGGCGTGCAGATACGCAGTATTTT. Amino acids: CASLAAGRADTQYF.

The rearrangement links TRBV7-8 to TRBJ1-2; TRBD1 matches 7 bases. Germline V CDR1 and CDR2: SGHVS, FQNEAQ. The CDR3 is 14 residues long. Germline trimming cut 3 bases from V and 3 bases from J; bases unmatched to any gene: 4. This CDR3 is CASSFDRDDYGYTF. The CDR3 coding sequence is TGTGCCAGCAGCTTCGACAGGGACGACTATGGCTACACCTTC. Full variable domain (rest looked up from reference TRBV7-8 and TRBJ1-2): GAGVSQSPRYKVAKRGQDVALRCDPISGHVSLFWYQQALGQGPEFLTYFQNEAQLDKSGLPSDRFFAERPEGSVSTLKIQRTQQEDSAVYLCASSFDRDDYGYTFGSGTRLTVV.

The chain employs TRBV19 and TRBJ1-6, with TRBD1 matching 9 bases. Germline V CDR1 and CDR2: LNHDA, SQIVND (reference sequence). The ends lost 9 bases at V and 5 bases at J; junction bases unmatched: 5. The CDR3 loop spans 14 amino acids. The CDR3 spells CASAGTGNNSPLHF. The CDR3 nucleotides read TGTGCCAGCGCAGGGACAGGGAATAATTCACCCCTCCACTTT.

This clone was recorded only once. The chain links TRBV7-8 to TRBJ1-3; maybe TRBD1 (6 bases). This CDR3 comprises 15 residues. The V gene lost 5 bases and the J gene lost 4 bases, with 15 bases spanning the gap. Germline CDR1 reads SGHVS; CDR2 reads FQNEAQ. The CDR3 loop reads CASSKGQGRGNTIYF. In DNA form, the CDR3 reads TGTGCCAGCAGCAAGGGACAAGGCAGAGGAAACACCATATATTTT.

The CDR3 DNA is TGTGCCAGCAGTGCCCTAGACGCCATAAAGTCCGGGGAGCTGTTTTTT. Protein product: CASSALDAIKSGELFF. The chain employs TRBV25-1 and TRBJ2-2, with D hard to call. The CDR3 has 16 residues. Germline V gene sequence: CDR1 MGHDK, CDR2 SYGVNS. The V and J ends lost 4 bases and 6 bases respectively, with 18 bases between them.

V usage is TRBV19 and J usage is TRBJ2-7, with D possibly matching TRBD2 (5 bases). The CDR3 has 12 residues. The ends were cut back, 4 bases at V and 5 bases at J, with 9 bases in the middle. The V gene's germline CDR1 is LNHDA and CDR2 SQIVND (reference sequence). Written as DNA, the CDR3 is TGTGCCAGTAGTACCGCGGGCCACGAGCAGTACTTC. It yields the protein CASSTAGHEQYF. The full variable domain, rest sourced from reference TRBV19 and TRBJ2-7, is DGGITQSPKYLFRKEGQNVTLSCEQNLNHDAMYWYRQDPGQGLRLIYYSQIVNDFQKGDIAEGYSVSREKKESFPLTVTSAQKNPTAFYLCASSTAGHEQYFGPGTRLTVT.

The chain employs TRBV4-1 and TRBJ2-3; 9 nucleotides match TRBD2. The CDR3 is 19 amino acids. The germline V gene encodes CDR1 MGHRA and CDR2 YSYEKL. The ends lost 2 bases at V and 1 base at J; junction bases unmatched: 13. CDR3 coding DNA: TGCGCCAGCAGCCAACTCCTAGCGGGGCCCCACCCGGGCACAGATACGCAGTATTTT. This encodes CASSQLLAGPHPGTDTQYF.

The rearrangement uses TRBV3-1 (or the pseudogene TRBV3-2) and TRBJ1-3; D is possibly TRBD1 (5 bases). The CDR3 covers 14 residues. The ends were cut back, 6 bases at V and 4 bases at J, with 13 bases in the middle. Germline V gene sequence: CDR1 LGHDT, CDR2 YNNKEL (reference sequence). The DNA for the CDR3 is TGTGCCAGCAGAGACGCGGGGGAAGGAAACACCATATATTTT. Amino acid sequence: CASRDAGEGNTIYF.

The rearrangement joins TRBV18 to TRBJ1-2; 8 nucleotides agree with TRBD1. The CDR3 has 16 residues. The germline CDR1 and CDR2 sequences are KGHSH and LQKENI. V shed 0 bases, J shed 4 bases, and the junction held 7 bases outside the gene matches. The CDR3 spells CASSPPGAGGAYGYTF. CDR3 in DNA: TGTGCCAGCTCACCACCGGGTGCAGGGGGCGCCTATGGCTACACCTTC.

V and J are TRBV9 and TRBJ2-2, with 12 bases aligning to TRBD2. With 0 bases clipped from V and 7 bases from J, the junction kept 4 bases outside the gene matches. CDR3 length: 16 amino acids. Germline CDR1 and CDR2: SGDLS and YYNGEE. The CDR3 DNA reads as TGTGCCAGCAGCGTAGTTCTAGCGGGGGGGATCGGGGAGCTGTTTTTT. It encodes CASSVVLAGGIGELFF. Using reference TRBV9 and TRBJ2-2 for the parts outside the CDR3, the full variable domain is DSGVTQTPKHLITATGQRVTLRCSPRSGDLSVYWYQQSLDQGLQFLIQYYNGEERAKGNILERFSAQQFPDLHSELNLSSLELGDSALYFCASSVVLAGGIGELFFGEGSRLTVL.

The chain joins TRBV27 to TRBJ1-2, with a tentative D call TRBD1 (5 bases). The CDR3 has 15 amino acids. Trimming took off 3 bases at V and 3 bases at J, with 14 bases between the two ends. Germline V lookup: CDR1 MNHEY, CDR2 SMNVEV (reference sequence). Written as DNA, the CDR3 is TGTGCCAGCAGTTTGGGGGGAGGACCCGACTATGGCTACACCTTC. As protein: CASSLGGGPDYGYTF.

This rearrangement joins TRBV19 to TRBJ1-2; the match to TRBD1 covers 8 bases. CDR1 and CDR2 (germline): LNHDA, SQIVND (reference sequence). The CDR3 consists of 13 residues. J gave up 8 bases and V 7 bases, and 9 bases lay outside the gene matches. The CDR3 is CASKIQGARGYTF. In DNA, the CDR3 is TGTGCCAGTAAAATCCAGGGGGCTCGGGGCTACACCTTC.

This chain connects TRBV7-9 to TRBJ1-5; D is uncertain. Germline V gene sequence: CDR1 SEHNR, CDR2 FQNEAQ (reference sequence). V was trimmed by 2 bases and J by 3 bases, leaving 8 bases between them. The CDR3 is 14 amino acids. The CDR3 DNA is TGTGCCAGCAGCTTATCGGGAAACAATCAGCCCCAGCATTTT. Translating gives CASSLSGNNQPQHF.

The sample holds a few counts of this clone. V is TRBV19 and J is TRBJ1-2, with D uncertain. The CDR3 is 15 amino acids. CDR1 and CDR2 (germline): LNHDA, SQIVND (reference sequence). Trimming cost V 6 bases and J 7 bases, with 21 bases left between them. CDR3 nucleotide sequence: TGTGCCAGTAGGGAGATGGGAGCCGGGGATGGTGGCTACACCTTC. This gives the protein CASREMGAGDGGYTF.

This clone was recorded only once. This rearrangement joins TRBV6-5 to TRBJ1-2; 9 bases agree with TRBD1. The CDR3 is 16 residues long. The V gene's germline CDR1 is MNHEY and CDR2 SVGAGI. With V trimmed by 2 bases and J by 4 bases, 8 bases remained unmatched. The CDR3 DNA reads TGTGCCAGCAGTTACCAACGGCCGGGACAGGGCTATGGCTACACCTTC. Its translation: CASSYQRPGQGYGYTF.

This chain connects TRBV7-9 to TRBJ2-7, with TRBD2 matching 8 bases. V shed 5 bases and J 2 bases; nucleotides not matched to a gene: 8. CDR1 and CDR2 from the germline V gene are SEHNR and FQNEAQ (reference sequence). The CDR3 spans 15 residues. The CDR3 DNA is TGTGCCAGCAGCCCTCCCGGGGGGGGGCCCTACGAGCAGTACTTC. This gives the protein CASSPPGGGPYEQYF.

The J gene is TRBJ1-5, the V gene TRBV5-8; TRBD1 agrees at 7 bases. The trim removed 5 bases at V and 7 bases at J, leaving 3 bases unmatched. CDR1 is SGHTS and CDR2 is YDEGEE in the germline V gene. CDR3 length: 12 amino acids. CDR3 sequence reads: CASRQGKQPQHF. The CDR3 DNA sequence: TGTGCCAGCAGACAGGGGAAACAGCCCCAGCATTTT.

In nucleotides, the CDR3 is TGTGCCAGCAGTGAAATGAGAAACACTGAAGCTTTCTTT. Its translation is CASSEMRNTEAFF. V usage is TRBV6-1 and J usage is TRBJ1-1, with D hard to call. Trimming left V 2 bases short and J 2 bases short, with 6 bases between. CDR1 and CDR2 (germline): MNHNS, SASEGT. This CDR3 has 13 residues.

This chain links TRBV2 with TRBJ1-5, with TRBD1 matching over 8 bases. Trimming took 6 bases from V and 5 from J; bases not matched to a gene: 3. This CDR3 has 13 amino acids. Germline loops: CDR1 SNHLY, CDR2 FYNNEI. For the CDR3, the DNA is TGTGCCAGCAGAACACAGGGGGATCAGCCCCAGCATTTT. It translates to CASRTQGDQPQHF. The full variable domain, completed using reference TRBV2 and TRBJ1-5, is EPEVTQTPSHQVTQMGQEVILRCVPISNHLYFYWYRQILGQKVEFLVSFYNNEISEKSEIFDDQFSVERPDGSNFTLKIRSTKLEDSAMYFCASRTQGDQPQHFGDGTRLSIL.

V and J are TRBV7-9 and TRBJ1-6; the match to TRBD1 covers 9 bases. The CDR3 is 14 amino acids. The ends lost 5 bases at V and 7 bases at J; junction bases unmatched: 3. In germline, CDR1 is SEHNR, CDR2 FQNEAQ (reference sequence). The CDR3, as DNA: TGTGCCAGCAGCCAAGGACAGGGGAATTCACCCCTCCACTTT. Protein product: CASSQGQGNSPLHF.

The chain has TRBV11-2 and TRBJ1-5; D gene unclear. Trimming left V 5 bases short and J 2 bases short, with 10 bases between. This CDR3 spans 14 amino acids. Germline CDR1 reads SGHAT; CDR2 reads FQNNGV. The CDR3 DNA reads as TGTGCCAGCAGCCCTTCGTATGGCAATCAGCCCCAGCATTTT. It yields the protein CASSPSYGNQPQHF.

V gene TRBV14 combines with J gene TRBJ1-3, with D possibly being TRBD1 (6 bases). Trimming shortened V by 4 bases and J by 0 bases, and 16 bases separated the two germline ends. This CDR3 is 17 amino acids long. CDR1 and CDR2 from the germline V gene are SGHDN and FVKESK. CDR3 amino acids: CASSRSQGFGSGNTIYF. Written as DNA, the CDR3 is TGTGCCAGCAGCCGATCACAGGGATTTGGCTCTGGAAACACCATATATTTT.

The chain uses TRBV18 and TRBJ1-2, with 8 bases aligning to TRBD1. Germline trimming cut 3 bases from V and 8 bases from J; bases unmatched to any gene: 17. Germline CDR1 is KGHSH and CDR2 is LQKENI. The CDR3 extends over 17 amino acids. CDR3 sequence reads: CASSPSLQTTGEGGYTF. CDR3 DNA: TGTGCCAGCTCACCCAGCTTACAGACGACAGGGGAAGGCGGCTACACCTTC.

V is TRBV18 and J is TRBJ2-1; 12 bases fit TRBD2. Germline V gives CDR1 KGHSH, CDR2 LQKENI. This CDR3 has 17 amino acids. The V gene end was trimmed by 4 bases and the J gene end by 8 bases; junction bases not matched to a gene: 12. This CDR3 is CASSLASGGAWLDEQFF. Here the CDR3 DNA reads TGTGCCAGCTCACTGGCTAGCGGGGGGGCCTGGTTGGATGAGCAGTTCTTC.

V is TRBV24-1 and J is TRBJ2-1; 11 bases agree with TRBD2. The CDR3 has 15 residues. V was clipped by 3 bases and J by 7 bases; unmatched bases: 4. CDR1 and CDR2 (germline): KGHDR, SFDVKD. For the CDR3, the DNA is TGTGCCACCAGTGATCTTAGCGGGGGGGTTAATGAGCAGTTCTTC. Its protein product is CATSDLSGGVNEQFF.

The J gene is TRBJ1-2, the V gene TRBV5-1, with D maybe TRBD1 (6 bases). V lost 0 bases to trimming and J lost 0 bases, with 12 bases between them. CDR1 and CDR2 (germline): SGHRS, YFSETQ. CDR3 length: 16 amino acids. The CDR3 here is CASSLGGHGTNYGYTF. The CDR3 DNA follows: TGCGCCAGCAGCTTGGGGGGGCACGGAACTAACTATGGCTACACCTTC.

The chain employs TRBV4-2 and TRBJ2-6; D might be TRBD2 (6 bases). The V end lost 4 bases, the J end lost 0 bases, and 13 bases lay between the germline ends. The germline V gene has CDR1 LGHNA and CDR2 YNFKEQ. This CDR3 is 17 amino acids long. The CDR3 here is CASSPQTGVSGANVLTF. DNA for the CDR3: TGTGCCAGCAGCCCGCAGACGGGAGTCTCTGGGGCCAACGTCCTGACTTTC.

The V and J genes are TRBV19 and TRBJ2-1; 8 bases map to TRBD1. J lost 3 bases, V lost 10 bases, and 8 bases had no gene match. Germline CDR1 reads LNHDA; CDR2 reads SQIVND (reference sequence). The CDR3 loop spans 14 amino acids. In DNA form, the CDR3 reads TGTGCCACTCATAACAGGGGGGTCTACAATGAGCAGTTCTTC. It specifies CATHNRGVYNEQFF. Filled out from reference TRBV19 and TRBJ2-1, the complete variable domain reads DGGITQSPKYLFRKEGQNVTLSCEQNLNHDAMYWYRQDPGQGLRLIYYSQIVNDFQKGDIAEGYSVSREKKESFPLTVTSAQKNPTAFYLCATHNRGVYNEQFFGPGTRLTVL.

The chain combines TRBV29-1 with TRBJ1-1; the D gene is possibly TRBD1 (5 bases). CDR1 is SQVTM, CDR2 ANQGSEA, per germline. Trimming pared 7 bases from V and 0 bases from J, leaving 15 bases between. This CDR3 comprises 14 residues. The CDR3 sequence: CSAIRQTMNTEAFF. DNA of the CDR3: TGCAGCGCGATCCGACAGACAATGAACACTGAAGCTTTCTTT.